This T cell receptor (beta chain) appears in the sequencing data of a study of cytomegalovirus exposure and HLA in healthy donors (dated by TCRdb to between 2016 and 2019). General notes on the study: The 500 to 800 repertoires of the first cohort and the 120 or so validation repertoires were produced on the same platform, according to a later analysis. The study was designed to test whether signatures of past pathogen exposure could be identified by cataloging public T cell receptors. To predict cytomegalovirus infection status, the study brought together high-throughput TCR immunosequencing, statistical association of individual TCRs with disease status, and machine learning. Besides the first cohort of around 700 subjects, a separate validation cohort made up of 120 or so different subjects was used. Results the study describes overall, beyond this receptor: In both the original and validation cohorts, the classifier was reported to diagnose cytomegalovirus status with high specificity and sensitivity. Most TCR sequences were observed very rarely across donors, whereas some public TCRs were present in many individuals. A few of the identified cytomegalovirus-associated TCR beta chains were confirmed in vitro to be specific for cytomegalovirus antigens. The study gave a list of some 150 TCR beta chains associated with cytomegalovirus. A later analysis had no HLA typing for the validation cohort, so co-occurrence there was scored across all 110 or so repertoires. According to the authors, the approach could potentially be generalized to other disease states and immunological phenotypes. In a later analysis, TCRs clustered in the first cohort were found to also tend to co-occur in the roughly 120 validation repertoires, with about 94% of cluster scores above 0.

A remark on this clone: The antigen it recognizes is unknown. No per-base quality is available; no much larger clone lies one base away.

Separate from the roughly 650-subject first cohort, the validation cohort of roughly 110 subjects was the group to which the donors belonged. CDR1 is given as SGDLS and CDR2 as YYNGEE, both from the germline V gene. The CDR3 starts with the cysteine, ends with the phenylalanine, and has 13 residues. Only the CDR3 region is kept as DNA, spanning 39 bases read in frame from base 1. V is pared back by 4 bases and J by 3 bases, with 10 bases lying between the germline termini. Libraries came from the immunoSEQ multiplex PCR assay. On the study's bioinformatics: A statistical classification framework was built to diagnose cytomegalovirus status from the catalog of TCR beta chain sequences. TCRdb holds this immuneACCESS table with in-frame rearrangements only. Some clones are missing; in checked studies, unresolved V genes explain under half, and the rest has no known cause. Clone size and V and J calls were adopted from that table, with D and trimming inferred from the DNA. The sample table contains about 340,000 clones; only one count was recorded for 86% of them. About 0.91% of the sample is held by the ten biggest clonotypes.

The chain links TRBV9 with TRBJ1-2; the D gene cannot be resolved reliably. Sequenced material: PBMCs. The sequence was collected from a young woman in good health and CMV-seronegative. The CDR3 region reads CASSRGLDYGYTF. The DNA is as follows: TGTGCCAGCAGCCGAGGGTTGGACTATGGCTACACCTTC.